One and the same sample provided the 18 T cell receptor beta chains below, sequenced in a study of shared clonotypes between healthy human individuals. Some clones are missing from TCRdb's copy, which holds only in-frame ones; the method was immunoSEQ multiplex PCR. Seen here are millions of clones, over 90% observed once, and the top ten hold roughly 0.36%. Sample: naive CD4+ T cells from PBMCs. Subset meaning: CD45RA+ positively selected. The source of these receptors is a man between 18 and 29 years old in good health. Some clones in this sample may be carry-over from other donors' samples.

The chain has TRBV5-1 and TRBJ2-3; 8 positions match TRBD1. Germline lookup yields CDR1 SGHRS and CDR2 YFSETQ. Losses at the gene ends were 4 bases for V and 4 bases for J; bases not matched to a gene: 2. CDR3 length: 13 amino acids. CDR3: CASSTQGADTQYF. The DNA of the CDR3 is TGCGCCAGCAGCACACAGGGGGCAGATACGCAGTATTTT.

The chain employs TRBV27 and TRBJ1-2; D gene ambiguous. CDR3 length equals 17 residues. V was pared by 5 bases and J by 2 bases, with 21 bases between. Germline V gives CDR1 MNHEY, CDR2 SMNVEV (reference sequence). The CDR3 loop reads CASSGWGGRYPNYGYTF. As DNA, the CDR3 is TGTGCCAGCAGTGGTTGGGGTGGCAGATACCCGAACTATGGCTACACCTTC.

The CDR3 DNA reads as TGTGCCAGCAGCTTGGTCGGCCAGTACGAGCAGTACTTC. It translates to CASSLVGQYEQYF. This chain links TRBV14 with TRBJ2-7; D unresolved. The CDR3 covers 13 residues. CDR1 SGHDN and CDR2 FVKESK come from the germline V gene. V lost 5 bases, J lost 4 bases, and 12 bases lay in between. The full variable domain, completed using reference TRBV14 and TRBJ2-7, is EAGVTQFPSHSVIEKGQTVTLRCDPISGHDNLYWYRRVMGKEIKFLLHFVKESKQDESGMPNNRFLAERTGGTYSTLKVQPAELEDSGVYFCASSLVGQYEQYFGPGTRLTVT.

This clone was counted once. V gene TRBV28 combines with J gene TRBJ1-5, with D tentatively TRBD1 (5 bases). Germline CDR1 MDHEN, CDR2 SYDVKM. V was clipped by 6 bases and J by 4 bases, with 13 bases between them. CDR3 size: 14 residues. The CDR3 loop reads CASRGTTANQPQHF. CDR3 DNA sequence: TGTGCCAGCAGGGGGACGACCGCGAATCAGCCCCAGCATTTT.

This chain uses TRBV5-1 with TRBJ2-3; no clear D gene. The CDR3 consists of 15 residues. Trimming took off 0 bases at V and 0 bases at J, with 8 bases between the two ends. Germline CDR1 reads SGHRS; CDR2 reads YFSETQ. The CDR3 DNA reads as TGCGCCAGCAGCTTGGATGCAATAAGCACAGATACGCAGTATTTT. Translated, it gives CASSLDAISTDTQYF.

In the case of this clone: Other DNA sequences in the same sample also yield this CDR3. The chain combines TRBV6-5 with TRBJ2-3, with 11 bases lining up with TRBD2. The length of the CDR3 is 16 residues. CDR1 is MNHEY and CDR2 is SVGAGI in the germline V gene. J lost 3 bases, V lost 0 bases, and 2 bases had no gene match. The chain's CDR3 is CASSYSIAGGTDTQYF. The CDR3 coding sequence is TGTGCCAGCAGTTACTCGATAGCGGGAGGGACAGATACGCAGTATTTT.

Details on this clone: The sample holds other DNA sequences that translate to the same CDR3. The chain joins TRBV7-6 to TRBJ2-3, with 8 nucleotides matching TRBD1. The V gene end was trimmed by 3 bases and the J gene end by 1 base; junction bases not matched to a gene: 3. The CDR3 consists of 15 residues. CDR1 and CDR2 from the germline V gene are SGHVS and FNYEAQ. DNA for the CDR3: TGTGCCAGCAGCTTTAGGGGACAGGGCACAGATACGCAGTATTTT. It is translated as CASSFRGQGTDTQYF. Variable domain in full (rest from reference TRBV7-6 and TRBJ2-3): GAGVSQSPRYKVTKRGQDVALRCDPISGHVSLYWYRQALGQGPEFLTYFNYEAQQDKSGLPNDRFSAERPEGSISTLTIQRTEQRDSAMYRCASSFRGQGTDTQYFGPGTRLTVL.

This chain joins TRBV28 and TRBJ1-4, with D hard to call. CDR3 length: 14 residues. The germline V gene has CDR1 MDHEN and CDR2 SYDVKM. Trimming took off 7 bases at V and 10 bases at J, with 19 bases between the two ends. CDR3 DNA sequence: TGTGCCAGCACCTCCGTAGCGGTCATCGGAAAACTGTTTTTT. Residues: CASTSVAVIGKLFF.

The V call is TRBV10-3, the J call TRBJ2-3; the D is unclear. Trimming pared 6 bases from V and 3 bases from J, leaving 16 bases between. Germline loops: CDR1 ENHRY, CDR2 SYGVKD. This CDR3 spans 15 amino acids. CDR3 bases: TGTGCCATCAGCCAAGGGCGCACCCAAACAGATACGCAGTATTTT. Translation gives CAISQGRTQTDTQYF.

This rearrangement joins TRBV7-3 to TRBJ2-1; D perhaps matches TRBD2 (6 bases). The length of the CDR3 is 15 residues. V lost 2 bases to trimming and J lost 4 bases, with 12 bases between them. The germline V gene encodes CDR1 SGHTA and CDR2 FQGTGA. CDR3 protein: CASSLQPRGYNEQFF. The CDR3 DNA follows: TGTGCCAGCAGCTTACAACCCCGGGGGTACAATGAGCAGTTCTTC. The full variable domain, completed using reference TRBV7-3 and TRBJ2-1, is GAGVSQTPSNKVTEKGKYVELRCDPISGHTALYWYRQSLGQGPEFLIYFQGTGAADDSGLPNDRFFAVRPEGSVSTLKIQRTERGDSAVYLCASSLQPRGYNEQFFGPGTRLTVL.

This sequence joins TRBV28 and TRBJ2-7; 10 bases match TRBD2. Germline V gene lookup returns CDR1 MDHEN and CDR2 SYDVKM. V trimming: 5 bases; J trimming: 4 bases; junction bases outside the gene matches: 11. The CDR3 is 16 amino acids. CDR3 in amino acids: CASSPLAGNNFYEQYF. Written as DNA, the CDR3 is TGTGCCAGCAGTCCACTAGCGGGGAATAACTTTTACGAGCAGTACTTC.

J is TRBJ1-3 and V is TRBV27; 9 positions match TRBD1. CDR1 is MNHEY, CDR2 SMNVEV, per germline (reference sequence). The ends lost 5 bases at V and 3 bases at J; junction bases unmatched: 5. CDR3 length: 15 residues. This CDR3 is CASSRTGDGGNTIYF. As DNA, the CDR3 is TGTGCCAGCAGTAGGACAGGGGACGGTGGAAACACCATATATTTT.

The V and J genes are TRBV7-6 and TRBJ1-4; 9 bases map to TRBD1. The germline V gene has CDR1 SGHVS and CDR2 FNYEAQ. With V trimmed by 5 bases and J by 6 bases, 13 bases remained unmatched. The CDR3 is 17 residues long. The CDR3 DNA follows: TGTGCCAGCAGCATGAAGGGGACAGGGTCCGCTGATGAAAAACTGTTTTTT. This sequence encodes CASSMKGTGSADEKLFF. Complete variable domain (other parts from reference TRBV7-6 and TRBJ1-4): GAGVSQSPRYKVTKRGQDVALRCDPISGHVSLYWYRQALGQGPEFLTYFNYEAQQDKSGLPNDRFSAERPEGSISTLTIQRTEQRDSAMYRCASSMKGTGSADEKLFFGSGTQLSVL.

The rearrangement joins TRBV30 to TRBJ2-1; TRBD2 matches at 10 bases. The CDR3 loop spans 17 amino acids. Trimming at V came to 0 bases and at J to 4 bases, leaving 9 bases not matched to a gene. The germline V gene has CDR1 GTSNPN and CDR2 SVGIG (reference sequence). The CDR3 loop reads CAWSVYAGLAAYNEQFF. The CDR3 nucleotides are TGTGCCTGGAGTGTATATGCCGGACTAGCGGCATACAATGAGCAGTTCTTC.

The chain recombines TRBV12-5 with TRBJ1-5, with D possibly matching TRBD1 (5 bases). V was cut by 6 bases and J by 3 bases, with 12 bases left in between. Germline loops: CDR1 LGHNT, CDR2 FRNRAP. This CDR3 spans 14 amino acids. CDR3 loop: CASGAGWDNQPQHF. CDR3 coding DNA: TGTGCTAGTGGCGCAGGGTGGGACAATCAGCCCCAGCATTTT.

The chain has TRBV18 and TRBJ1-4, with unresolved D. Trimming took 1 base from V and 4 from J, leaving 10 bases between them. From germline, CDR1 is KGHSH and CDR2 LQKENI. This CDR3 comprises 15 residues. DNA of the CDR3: TGTGCCAGCTCACCACGGCCGGCTAGTAATGAAAAACTGTTTTTT. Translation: CASSPRPASNEKLFF.

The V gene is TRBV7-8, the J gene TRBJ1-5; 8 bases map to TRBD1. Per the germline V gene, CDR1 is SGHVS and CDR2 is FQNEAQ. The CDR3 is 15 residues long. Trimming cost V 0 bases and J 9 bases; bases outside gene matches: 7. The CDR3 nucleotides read TGTGCCAGCAGCTTAGCGTACAGGGGGGACGGGCCCCAGCATTTT. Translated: CASSLAYRGDGPQHF.

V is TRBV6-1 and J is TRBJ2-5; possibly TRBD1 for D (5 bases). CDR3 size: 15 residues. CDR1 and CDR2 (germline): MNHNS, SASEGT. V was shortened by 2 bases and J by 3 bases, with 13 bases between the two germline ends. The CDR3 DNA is TGTGCCAGCAGTGAATTCAGGACACTTGAAGAGACCCAGTACTTC. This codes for CASSEFRTLEETQYF.